The 20 T cell receptor beta chains below were found in one sample sequenced in a study of control samples from healthy donors and cancer patients. Here immunoSEQ multiplex PCR was the method, and the copy in TCRdb shows in-frame clones only, minus some. This table has 15,000 or so clones, about 89% appearing once. The source material was PBMCs. The receptors come from a woman in her sixties or seventies with colorectal cancer.

J is TRBJ2-2 and V is TRBV19; D is perhaps TRBD1 (6 bases). Germline values: CDR1 LNHDA, CDR2 SQIVND (reference sequence). The CDR3 is made up of 16 amino acids. V lost 3 bases, J lost 3 bases, and 14 bases lay in between. Here the CDR3 DNA reads TGTGCCAGTAGTATCAGCCAGGGGTATGACACCGGGGAGCTGTTTTTT. This gives the protein CASSISQGYDTGELFF.

This chain joins TRBV18 and TRBJ1-1; TRBD1 matches at 9 bases. J gave up 10 bases and V 0 bases, and 6 bases lay outside the gene matches. The CDR3 has 14 residues. Per the germline V gene, CDR1 is KGHSH and CDR2 is LQKENI. CDR3 sequence (DNA): TGTGCCAGCTCACCACCTATGGGGACAGGGAGAGCTTTCTTT. Translation: CASSPPMGTGRAFF.

This sequence joins TRBV7-2 and TRBJ2-7, with TRBD1 identical over 8 bases. Germline loops: CDR1 SGHTA, CDR2 FQGNSA. The CDR3 contains 15 residues. V dropped 4 bases and J dropped 0; count of bases not matched to a gene: 5. The CDR3 sequence is CASSYRTGSSYEQYF. For the CDR3, the DNA is TGTGCCAGCAGCTACCGGACAGGGAGCTCCTACGAGCAGTACTTC.

The genes are TRBV4-2 and TRBJ2-5, with 13 bases fitting TRBD2. V lost 4 bases and J lost 5; bases outside the gene matches: 7. There are 16 residues in the CDR3. Germline values: CDR1 LGHNA, CDR2 YNFKEQ. CDR3 nucleotides: TGTGCCAGCAGCCTATCCGGGACTAGCGGGAAGGAGACCCAGTACTTC. Translating it yields CASSLSGTSGKETQYF.

V gene TRBV5-1 combines with J gene TRBJ1-4, with TRBD1 as a possible D gene (5 bases). Trimming removed 4 bases from V and 1 base from J, with 8 bases in between. This CDR3 contains 14 residues. The germline V gene has CDR1 SGHRS and CDR2 YFSETQ. The DNA of the CDR3 is TGCGCCAGCAGCCGACAGTTAACTAATGAAAAACTGTTTTTT. It codes for CASSRQLTNEKLFF.

This clone was picked up a small number of times. The chain carries TRBV19 and TRBJ2-2, with 7 positions matching TRBD1. The J segment lost 4 bases and the V segment lost 10 bases, leaving 15 bases of the junction unmatched. Germline V gene lookup returns CDR1 LNHDA and CDR2 SQIVND (reference sequence). The CDR3 sequence is 16 residues long. The CDR3 region has the DNA TGTGCCATCTCAGTAACAGGGGTAGGGAGCACCGGGGAGCTGTTTTTT. Translation gives CAISVTGVGSTGELFF.

V gene TRBV10-3 combines with J gene TRBJ2-5; a possible D gene is TRBD2 (6 bases). V shed 8 bases and J shed 5 bases, with 15 bases lying between them. Germline CDR1 reads ENHRY; CDR2 reads SYGVKD. The CDR3 runs to 13 residues. Written as DNA, the CDR3 is TGTGCCATCGGGCGCGGGGCGAGGGAGACCCAGTACTTC. Amino acid sequence: CAIGRGARETQYF.

This chain links TRBV30 with TRBJ1-4; D perhaps matches TRBD1 (5 bases). This CDR3 has 14 amino acids. Germline V gene sequence: CDR1 GTSNPN, CDR2 SVGIG (reference sequence). V was shortened by 2 bases and J by 4 bases, with 11 bases between the two germline ends. DNA of the CDR3: TGTGCCTGGAGTTCGACAGTTTTTAATGAAAAACTGTTTTTT. This translates into CAWSSTVFNEKLFF.

This chain links TRBV1 with TRBJ2-1; the listed D gene, TRBD1, was not tested against the DNA. TRBV1 is a recognized pseudogene. This CDR3 region has 15 residues. The CDR3 sequence: CTSSETGKARNEQFF. The CDR3 DNA follows: TGCACCAGCAGCGAGACAGGGAAAGCCAGGAATGAGCAGTTCTTC.

This clone showed up just a few times. The chain employs TRBV2 and TRBJ1-5; D not certain. The V gene lost 3 bases and the J gene lost 2 bases, with 2 bases spanning the gap. Germline V gene sequence: CDR1 SNHLY, CDR2 FYNNEI. CDR3 length: 12 amino acids. In DNA, the CDR3 is TGTGCCAGCAGTGATGGCAATCAGCCCCAGCATTTT. Protein sequence: CASSDGNQPQHF.

The chain recombines TRBV27 with TRBJ2-3; D is possibly TRBD2 (5 bases). Germline assignment: CDR1 MNHEY and CDR2 SMNVEV (reference sequence). This CDR3 contains 15 residues. V lost 6 bases to trimming and J lost 1 base, with 14 bases between them. The CDR3 is CASSHTRMGTDTQYF. In DNA form, the CDR3 reads TGTGCCAGCAGCCATACTAGGATGGGCACAGATACGCAGTATTTT.

This clone was seen a single time. The rearrangement uses TRBV27 and TRBJ2-7, with 9 bases aligning to TRBD1. The CDR3 sequence is 15 residues long. The J segment lost 0 bases and the V segment lost 4 bases, leaving 4 bases of the junction unmatched. Germline V CDR1 and CDR2: MNHEY, SMNVEV (reference sequence). The chain's CDR3 is CASSSGQGISYEQYF. CDR3 sequence (DNA): TGTGCCAGCAGTTCCGGACAGGGGATCTCCTACGAGCAGTACTTC.

This chain's CDR3 is CASSSGTSGETQYF. CDR3 nucleotides: TGCGCCAGCAGCTCCGGGACTAGTGGCGAGACCCAGTACTTC. This chain joins TRBV5-1 and TRBJ2-5; TRBD2 agrees at 8 bases. The CDR3 covers 14 residues. The junction had 6 bases not matched to a gene; V was cut back by 3 bases and J by 5 bases. Germline CDR1 is SGHRS and CDR2 is YFSETQ.

This chain uses TRBV5-4 with TRBJ1-1, with 7 bases that match TRBD1. Losses at the gene ends were 4 bases for V and 2 bases for J; bases not matched to a gene: 5. CDR3 length: 14 residues. Germline CDR1 reads SGHNT; CDR2 reads YYREEE (reference sequence). As DNA, the CDR3 is TGTGCCAGCAGCCGACAGGGATCAAACACTGAAGCTTTCTTT. Translation: CASSRQGSNTEAFF.

This CDR3 is CASSSRGRADTQYF. CDR3 bases: TGCGCCAGCAGCTCCCGGGGGCGGGCAGATACGCAGTATTTT. The rearrangement uses TRBV5-1 and TRBJ2-3; possibly TRBD1 or TRBD2 for D (6 bases each). CDR1 is SGHRS, CDR2 YFSETQ, per germline. CDR3 length: 14 amino acids. The V and J ends lost 3 bases and 4 bases respectively, with 12 bases between them.

The rearrangement links TRBV4-2 to TRBJ1-4; TRBD1 might be the D (6 bases). CDR1 is LGHNA, CDR2 YNFKEQ, per germline. This CDR3 is 14 amino acids long. The V end was cut by 3 bases, the J end by 7 bases, with 12 bases between. DNA of the CDR3: TGTGCCAGCAGCCAGACAGGAAAGGGTGAAAAACTGTTTTTT. This encodes CASSQTGKGEKLFF.

The CDR3 coding sequence is TGTGCCAGCAGCTTGGCCGGGGAGCTGTTTTTT. Its protein product is CASSLAGELFF. V is TRBV28 and J is TRBJ2-2; D unresolved. The length of the CDR3 is 11 residues. V was trimmed by 6 bases and J by 6 bases, leaving 5 bases between them. Germline-derived CDR1 and CDR2 are MDHEN and SYDVKM.

The chain links TRBV7-2 to TRBJ2-5; TRBD2 might be the D (6 bases). The CDR3 is 15 amino acids. V lost 8 bases and J lost 1, with 17 bases in between. Germline loops: CDR1 SGHTA, CDR2 FQGNSA. The CDR3 DNA reads TGTGCCAGCGGCAAAACCGGGACTGCCCAAGAGACCCAGTACTTC. Encoded protein: CASGKTGTAQETQYF.

This chain links TRBV3-1 (or the pseudogene TRBV3-2) with TRBJ2-3; D unresolved. Germline V lookup: CDR1 LGHDT, CDR2 YNNKEL (reference sequence). This CDR3 comprises 12 residues. V lost 6 bases, J lost 0 bases, and 4 bases lay in between. CDR3 in amino acids: CASRASTDTQYF. CDR3 DNA: TGTGCCAGCAGGGCTAGCACAGATACGCAGTATTTT.

DNA of the CDR3: TGCGCCAGCAGCCTCCGACTAGCGGGTGGGGGGGACAATGAGCAGTTCTTC. This gives the protein CASSLRLAGGGDNEQFF. This rearrangement joins TRBV5-1 to TRBJ2-1, with 10 positions matching TRBD2. CDR1 SGHRS and CDR2 YFSETQ come from the germline V gene. J gave up 5 bases and V 4 bases, and 12 bases lay outside the gene matches. This CDR3 comprises 17 residues.